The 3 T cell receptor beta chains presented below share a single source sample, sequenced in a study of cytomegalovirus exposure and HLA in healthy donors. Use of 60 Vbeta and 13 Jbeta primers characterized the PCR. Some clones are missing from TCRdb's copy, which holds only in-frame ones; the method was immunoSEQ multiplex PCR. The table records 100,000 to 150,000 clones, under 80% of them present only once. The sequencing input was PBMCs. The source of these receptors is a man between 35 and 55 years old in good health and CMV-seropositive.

CDR3 amino acids: CASRGGKLFF. The CDR3 nucleotides read TGTGCCAGCAGAGGGGGAAAACTGTTTTTT. The chain is built from TRBV2 and TRBJ1-4; TRBD1 is a possible D gene (6 bases). The CDR3 spans 10 residues. Trimming cost V 6 bases and J 10 bases, with 6 bases left between them. Germline loops: CDR1 SNHLY, CDR2 FYNNEI.

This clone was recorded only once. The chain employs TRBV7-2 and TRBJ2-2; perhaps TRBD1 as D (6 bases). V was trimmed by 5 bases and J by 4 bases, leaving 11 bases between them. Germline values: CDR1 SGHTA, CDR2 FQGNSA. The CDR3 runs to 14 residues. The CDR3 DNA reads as TGTGCCAGCAGCCACGGACAGATCACCGGGGAGCTGTTTTTT. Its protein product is CASSHGQITGELFF.

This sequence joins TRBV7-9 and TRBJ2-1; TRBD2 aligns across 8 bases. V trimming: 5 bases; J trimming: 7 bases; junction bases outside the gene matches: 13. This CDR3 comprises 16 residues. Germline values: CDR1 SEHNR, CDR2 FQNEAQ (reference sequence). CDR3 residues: CASSNKGAGEGNEQFF. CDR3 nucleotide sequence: TGTGCCAGCAGCAACAAAGGAGCGGGAGAAGGTAATGAGCAGTTCTTC.